The 18 T cell receptor beta chains below all came from one sample that was sequenced in a study of OX40 agonist ivuxolimab in advanced cancers. Clones were read by immunoSEQ multiplex PCR, and TCRdb kept only the in-frame ones, dropping some. Of 65,000 to 85,000 clones in the sample, roughly nine tenths were seen once. Sample: CD4+ or CD8+ T cells sorted from blood, taken in a trial of the OX40 agonist ivuxolimab. These receptors originate from an adult with an advanced solid tumor such as melanoma, head and neck, liver or kidney cancer.

The V gene is TRBV9, the J gene TRBJ2-5; D assignment may be TRBD1 or TRBD2 (5 bases each). Gene TRBJ2-7 matches the end of the DNA better, so the J call may be wrong. This CDR3 is built from 16 residues. Germline values: CDR1 SGDLS, CDR2 YYNGEE. CDR3 sequence: CASSVSRTGTEYEQYF. In nucleotides, the CDR3 is TGTGCCAGCAGCGTATCAAGAACCGGGACGGAGTACGAGCAGTACTTC.

The chain recombines TRBV18 with TRBJ2-1; D ambiguous. Germline values: CDR1 KGHSH, CDR2 LQKENI. This CDR3 spans 17 amino acids. Trimming pared 0 bases from V and 6 bases from J, leaving 18 bases between. This CDR3 reads CASSPPSHALPPNEQFF. As DNA, the CDR3 is TGTGCCAGCTCACCACCCAGTCACGCACTTCCCCCCAATGAGCAGTTCTTC. The full variable domain, its missing parts supplied by reference TRBV18 and TRBJ2-1, is NAGVMQNPRHLVRRRGQEARLRCSPMKGHSHVYWYRQLPEEGLKFMVYLQKENIIDESGMPKERFSAEFPKEGPSILRIQQVVRGDSAAYFCASSPPSHALPPNEQFFGPGTRLTVL.

This chain connects TRBV19 to TRBJ1-6; no clear D gene. Trimming took off 6 bases at V and 3 bases at J, with 12 bases between the two ends. This CDR3 is built from 15 residues. The V gene's germline CDR1 is LNHDA and CDR2 SQIVND (reference sequence). The CDR3 DNA reads TGTGCCAGTAGGGACGGACGGTTCTATAATTCACCCCTCCACTTT. Encoded protein: CASRDGRFYNSPLHF.

This chain connects TRBV7-9 to TRBJ2-3, with TRBD2 as a possible D gene (7 bases). CDR3 length equals 16 residues. The ends were cut back, 1 base at V and 2 bases at J, with 13 bases in the middle. The germline gives CDR1 SEHNR, CDR2 FQNEAQ (reference sequence). This chain's CDR3 is CASSLGGAGATDTQYF. For the CDR3, the DNA is TGTGCCAGCAGCTTAGGGGGGGCGGGAGCCACAGATACGCAGTATTTT.

V is TRBV6-5 and J is TRBJ2-7; TRBD2 might be the D (7 bases). The CDR3 has 15 residues. Per germline, CDR1 MNHEY and CDR2 SVGAGI. V was clipped by 5 bases and J by 7 bases, with 21 bases between them. For the CDR3, the DNA is TGTGCCAGCAGTCAGGCGGGGGCCGGTTTCCAAGAGCAGTACTTC. This codes for CASSQAGAGFQEQYF.

The chain carries TRBV5-1 and TRBJ2-3, with 11 bases identical to TRBD2. Trimming cost V 0 bases and J 5 bases; bases outside gene matches: 5. This CDR3 is built from 16 residues. Germline CDR1 and CDR2: SGHRS and YFSETQ. The CDR3 sequence: CASSLGSGGAGDTQYF. The CDR3 nucleotides are TGCGCCAGCAGCTTGGGTAGCGGGGGGGCAGGAGATACGCAGTATTTT.

This clone appeared a single time. The rearrangement joins TRBV6-1 to TRBJ1-3; D is perhaps TRBD1 (5 bases). The CDR3 consists of 17 residues. Germline loops: CDR1 MNHNS, CDR2 SASEGT. V was trimmed by 3 bases and J by 0 bases, leaving 15 bases between them. In DNA form, the CDR3 reads TGTGCCAGCAGTGATTTCCAGGGACCGAACTCTGGAAACACCATATATTTT. Translating gives CASSDFQGPNSGNTIYF.

The chain has TRBV9 and TRBJ2-1; the match to TRBD2 covers 10 bases. Per germline, CDR1 SGDLS and CDR2 YYNGEE. This CDR3 comprises 18 residues. J gave up 2 bases and V 3 bases, and 11 bases lay outside the gene matches. In nucleotides, the CDR3 is TGTGCCAGCAGCGCCTGGACTAGCGGCAGTGGCGCCTACAATGAGCAGTTCTTC. This sequence encodes CASSAWTSGSGAYNEQFF.

This clone appeared a few times. The chain uses TRBV15 and TRBJ1-6, with TRBD1 matching over 10 bases. This CDR3 comprises 15 residues. Germline V lookup: CDR1 LNHNV, CDR2 YYDKDF (reference sequence). Trimming at V came to 6 bases and at J to 9 bases, leaving 8 bases not matched to a gene. CDR3 amino acids: CATSTRDRGGSPLHF. The DNA for the CDR3 is TGTGCCACCAGTACCCGGGACAGGGGTGGTTCACCCCTCCACTTT.

V usage is TRBV6-5 and J usage is TRBJ2-7; D unclear. Trimming stripped 6 bases from V and 1 base from J, with 10 bases between. The CDR3 consists of 13 residues. The germline gives CDR1 MNHEY, CDR2 SVGAGI. CDR3 sequence: CASSPQVSYEQYF. CDR3 sequence (DNA): TGTGCCAGCAGCCCCCAGGTTTCCTACGAGCAGTACTTC.

As concerns this clone: The sample has other DNA sequences that encode this CDR3 too. The genes are TRBV5-1 and TRBJ2-7; 12 nucleotides align to TRBD2. V gave up 0 bases and J gave up 3 bases; unmatched junction bases: 1. The CDR3 contains 15 residues. Germline V gives CDR1 SGHRS, CDR2 YFSETQ. The CDR3 spells CASSLGLAGVYEQYF. DNA for the CDR3: TGCGCCAGCAGCTTGGGACTAGCGGGAGTCTACGAGCAGTACTTC. The whole variable domain, remainder taken from reference TRBV5-1 and TRBJ2-7, is KAGVTQTPRYLIKTRGQQVTLSCSPISGHRSVSWYQQTPGQGLQFLFEYFSETQRNKGNFPGRFSGRQFSNSRSEMNVSTLELGDSALYLCASSLGLAGVYEQYFGPGTRLTVT.

J is TRBJ2-5 and V is TRBV5-1, with 8 bases identical to TRBD2. With 1 base clipped from V and 2 bases from J, the junction kept 4 bases outside the gene matches. The CDR3 has 15 amino acids. Germline loops: CDR1 SGHRS, CDR2 YFSETQ. The CDR3: CASSLRAGEQETQYF. CDR3 sequence (DNA): TGCGCCAGCAGCTTGCGAGCGGGAGAGCAAGAGACCCAGTACTTC.

V gene TRBV19 combines with J gene TRBJ2-5; D unresolved. Germline V CDR1 and CDR2: LNHDA, SQIVND (reference sequence). The CDR3 is made up of 13 amino acids. V lost 10 bases to trimming and J lost 1 base, with 13 bases between them. In DNA form, the CDR3 reads TGTGCCACCGCGGCGGCCCCCCAAGAGACCCAGTACTTC. Its protein is CATAAAPQETQYF.

The chain combines TRBV10-2 with TRBJ2-2; D unresolved. Trimming cost V 3 bases and J 7 bases, with 6 bases left between them. The CDR3 has 12 amino acids. CDR1 and CDR2 (germline): WSHSY, SAAADI. The CDR3 reads CASSDDDGELFF. The CDR3, as DNA: TGCGCCAGCAGTGATGATGACGGGGAGCTGTTTTTT.

This clone appeared a single time. V gene TRBV13 combines with J gene TRBJ1-1; D call uncertain. This CDR3 comprises 15 residues. Germline assignment: CDR1 PRHDT and CDR2 FYEKMQ (reference sequence). Trimming took off 0 bases at V and 1 base at J, with 9 bases between the two ends. CDR3 sequence reads: CASSLGGKGNTEAFF. The DNA for the CDR3 is TGTGCCAGCAGCTTAGGGGGGAAAGGGAACACTGAAGCTTTCTTT.

This chain connects TRBV5-6 to TRBJ2-2; D uncertain. V lost 0 bases and J lost 1, with 4 bases in between. CDR3 length: 14 amino acids. Looked up from germline, CDR1 is SGHDT and CDR2 is YYEEEE. The CDR3 loop reads CASSLGQNTGELFF. CDR3 bases: TGTGCCAGCAGCTTGGGACAGAACACCGGGGAGCTGTTTTTT.

The rearrangement joins TRBV19 to TRBJ2-2; 10 bases match TRBD2. J gave up 4 bases and V 7 bases, and 9 bases lay outside the gene matches. Per the germline V gene, CDR1 is LNHDA and CDR2 is SQIVND (reference sequence). The CDR3 has 16 residues. CDR3 protein: CASIERGGRGTGELFF. The DNA for the CDR3 is TGTGCCAGTATCGAGCGGGGGGGCCGAGGCACCGGGGAGCTGTTTTTT. Full variable domain (missing parts from reference TRBV19 and TRBJ2-2): DGGITQSPKYLFRKEGQNVTLSCEQNLNHDAMYWYRQDPGQGLRLIYYSQIVNDFQKGDIAEGYSVSREKKESFPLTVTSAQKNPTAFYLCASIERGGRGTGELFFGEGSRLTVL.

This chain joins TRBV7-6 and TRBJ2-5, with D possibly matching TRBD2 (6 bases). The J call is doubtful: the DNA matches TRBJ2-7 better. The CDR3 consists of 12 residues. CDR1 and CDR2 (germline): SGHVS, FNYEAQ. Written as DNA, the CDR3 is TGTGCCAGCAGCCCGGGACTCCTCGAGCAGTACTTC. It specifies CASSPGLLEQYF.